The 12 T cell receptor beta chains below all came from one sample that was sequenced in a study of sequential checkpoint blockade in melanoma. The sample's treatment: randomized to nivolumab then ipilimumab (arm A) or the reverse (arm B). The table came from immunoSEQ multiplex PCR; TCRdb's copy has only in-frame clones and leaves some out. Found here are over 9,500 clones, roughly 73% of them singletons; the top ten hold about 9.4%. The sample consisted of CD8+ T cells sorted from blood (inferred from file names), taken from a patient given nivolumab and ipilimumab in sequence. All receptors come from a human donor with melanoma.

The V call is TRBV4-2, the J call TRBJ2-7; tentatively, D is TRBD1 (6 bases). The CDR3 is 14 residues long. Trimming stripped 5 bases from V and 5 bases from J, with 16 bases between. Looked up from germline, CDR1 is LGHNA and CDR2 is YNFKEQ. CDR3 in DNA: TGTGCCAGCAGCTTGTCAGGGGCGCCCCACGAGCAGTACTTC. The encoded protein is CASSLSGAPHEQYF.

This chain links TRBV27 with TRBJ1-4, with D perhaps matching TRBD1 (6 bases). Looked up from germline, CDR1 is MNHEY and CDR2 is SMNVEV (reference sequence). There are 14 residues in the CDR3. V was shortened by 2 bases and J by 6 bases, with 10 bases between the two germline ends. The CDR3 loop is CASSLVRGDEKLFF. CDR3 DNA: TGTGCCAGCAGTTTAGTCAGGGGCGATGAAAAACTGTTTTTT.

This rearrangement joins TRBV27 to TRBJ2-7; 7 nucleotides line up with TRBD2. Unmatched junction bases numbered 3, after V lost 2 bases and J lost 2 bases. Germline values: CDR1 MNHEY, CDR2 SMNVEV (reference sequence). The CDR3 extends over 14 amino acids. For the CDR3, the DNA is TGTGCCAGCAGTTTACTAGGGACTACCTACGAGCAGTACTTC. It specifies CASSLLGTTYEQYF.

The chain uses TRBV4-3 and TRBJ1-1; 9 positions agree with TRBD1. Unmatched junction bases numbered 9, after V lost 0 bases and J lost 7 bases. Germline values: CDR1 LGHNA, CDR2 YSLEER. The CDR3 consists of 16 residues. CDR3 loop: CASSQDRSGTGLEAFF. CDR3 bases: TGCGCCAGCAGCCAAGACCGCTCCGGGACAGGGCTTGAAGCTTTCTTT.

This rearrangement joins TRBV28 to TRBJ2-7; 13 bases align to TRBD2. Looked up from germline, CDR1 is MDHEN and CDR2 is SYDVKM. J gave up 6 bases and V 5 bases, and 10 bases lay outside the gene matches. CDR3 length: 16 residues. CDR3 residues: CASSPTTSGRGSEQYF. The CDR3 DNA follows: TGTGCCAGCAGTCCAACCACTAGCGGGAGGGGAAGCGAGCAGTACTTC.

As DNA, the CDR3 is TGTGCCAGCTCACGACTACAGGGTAGCAATCAGCCCCAGCATTTT. It specifies CASSRLQGSNQPQHF. The chain links TRBV18 to TRBJ1-5, with D maybe TRBD1 (6 bases). Trimming cost V 4 bases and J 0 bases, with 10 bases left between them. Germline V gene sequence: CDR1 KGHSH, CDR2 LQKENI. The CDR3 is 15 amino acids.

This clone was observed a few times. The chain is built from TRBV30 and TRBJ2-5; TRBD1 matches 10 bases. CDR1 and CDR2 from the germline V gene are GTSNPN and SVGIG (reference sequence). The CDR3 is made up of 15 amino acids. V shed 2 bases and J 5 bases; nucleotides not matched to a gene: 8. The CDR3 is CAWSTSRTGGETQYF. CDR3 DNA sequence: TGTGCCTGGAGTACTTCCCGGACAGGGGGGGAGACCCAGTACTTC.

The V call is TRBV4-1, the J call TRBJ2-1, with TRBD1 matching over 9 bases. This CDR3 contains 15 residues. V lost 4 bases to trimming and J lost 6 bases; unmatched junction nucleotides: 7. Germline CDR1 and CDR2: MGHRA and YSYEKL. The CDR3 protein is CASSRIQGARNEQFF. Written as DNA, the CDR3 is TGCGCCAGCAGCCGGATACAGGGGGCCCGCAATGAGCAGTTCTTC.

The count of this clone is one. The chain links TRBV27 to TRBJ1-4, with D maybe TRBD1 (5 bases). CDR3 size: 14 residues. Between the trimmed V and J ends, which lost 2 bases and 7 bases, there was a span of 11 bases. Germline lookup yields CDR1 MNHEY and CDR2 SMNVEV (reference sequence). The CDR3 protein is CASSLRGSGEKLFF. CDR3 coding DNA: TGTGCCAGCAGTTTACGGGGGAGTGGTGAAAAACTGTTTTTT.

The chain links TRBV30 to TRBJ2-2, with 13 bases aligning to TRBD2. Germline V gene lookup returns CDR1 GTSNPN and CDR2 SVGIG (reference sequence). J gave up 4 bases and V 3 bases, and 17 bases lay outside the gene matches. There are 20 residues in the CDR3. CDR3 amino acids: CAWRLGDMRLAGGATGELFF. The DNA of the CDR3 is TGTGCCTGGAGATTAGGGGACATGAGACTAGCGGGAGGCGCCACCGGGGAGCTGTTTTTT.

V is TRBV14 and J is TRBJ2-7; 10 nucleotides line up with TRBD1. Germline trimming cut 4 bases from V and 6 bases from J; bases unmatched to any gene: 3. The germline gives CDR1 SGHDN, CDR2 FVKESK. CDR3 length: 13 amino acids. The CDR3 bases are TGTGCCAGCAGCCTCGGGACAGGGGCCGAGCAGTACTTC. The encoded protein is CASSLGTGAEQYF.

This clone came up a few times. The chain recombines TRBV5-1 with TRBJ2-7; 11 bases agree with TRBD2. From germline, CDR1 is SGHRS and CDR2 YFSETQ. V lost 4 bases, J lost 3 bases, and 6 bases stayed unmatched. The CDR3 has 15 residues. Here the CDR3 reads CASSPTSGRRYEQYF. The CDR3 region has the DNA TGCGCCAGCAGCCCAACTAGCGGGAGACGCTACGAGCAGTACTTC.